These 20 T cell receptor beta chains share one sample of origin, sequenced in a study of Tregs in tolerant kidney transplant recipients. TCRdb's copy holds only in-frame clones and misses some; the assay was immunoSEQ multiplex PCR. Of 60,000 or so clones listed, 80% to 90% are singletons. The source material was CD4+ T cells from blood. These receptors originate from a human donor in good health.

The V and J genes are TRBV5-1 and TRBJ2-3, with TRBD2 matching over 11 bases. V dropped 0 bases and J dropped 1; count of bases not matched to a gene: 1. Germline lookup yields CDR1 SGHRS and CDR2 YFSETQ. The CDR3 is 16 residues long. The CDR3 protein is CASSLVTSGGTDTQYF. For the CDR3, the DNA is TGCGCCAGCAGCTTGGTGACTAGCGGGGGCACAGATACGCAGTATTTT.

This chain connects TRBV7-3 to TRBJ2-3, with 11 bases that match TRBD2. Trimming took 5 bases from V and 2 from J; bases not matched to a gene: 15. The length of the CDR3 is 19 residues. Germline CDR1 and CDR2: SGHTA and FQGTGA. CDR3 sequence: CASSPTLRLAGGITDTQYF. CDR3 nucleotide sequence: TGTGCCAGCAGCCCCACCTTGCGTCTAGCGGGGGGCATCACAGATACGCAGTATTTT.

The chain couples TRBV4-1 to TRBJ2-7; D may be TRBD1 (5 bases). The CDR3 is 11 residues long. The germline CDR1 and CDR2 sequences are MGHRA and YSYEKL. The germline V and J ends were trimmed by 6 bases and 6 bases, with 9 bases remaining between them. CDR3: CASRFRGEQYF. For the CDR3, the DNA is TGCGCCAGCAGGTTTAGGGGCGAGCAGTACTTC.

The chain carries TRBV21-1 and TRBJ1-1. TRBV21-1 is shown as a pseudogene. The CDR3 is made up of 16 amino acids. The CDR3 DNA is TGTGCCAGCAGAAGAGAGGGGAGAGAAATAAACACTGAAGCTTTCTTT. Translation gives CASRREGREINTEAFF.

The chain links TRBV29-1 to TRBJ1-2; D unresolved. The CDR3 is 11 residues long. The V and J ends lost 7 bases and 6 bases respectively, with 12 bases between them. Germline CDR1 SQVTM, CDR2 ANQGSEA. The CDR3 spells CSGRIKDGYTF. As DNA, the CDR3 is TGCAGCGGCCGAATAAAGGATGGCTACACCTTC.

J is TRBJ1-5 and V is TRBV18; D call uncertain. Trimming took 2 bases from V and 0 from J, leaving 2 bases between them. The CDR3 loop spans 13 amino acids. CDR1 and CDR2 from the germline V gene are KGHSH and LQKENI. As DNA, the CDR3 is TGTGCCAGCTCACCAGGTAGCAATCAGCCCCAGCATTTT. Translated, it gives CASSPGSNQPQHF.

This rearrangement joins TRBV19 to TRBJ1-1; D remains unclear. The CDR3 totals 14 residues. Germline values: CDR1 LNHDA, CDR2 SQIVND (reference sequence). The ends were cut back, 4 bases at V and 5 bases at J, with 14 bases in the middle. The CDR3 DNA follows: TGTGCCAGTAGTAGATTGGAGACGAGAACTGAAGCTTTCTTT. Its translation is CASSRLETRTEAFF.

In regard to this clone: This sequence may be a read error, since a much larger clone differs from it by one base. This rearrangement joins TRBV7-8 to TRBJ1-5; D gene unclear. Germline V CDR1 and CDR2: SGHVS, FQNEAQ. V lost 2 bases, J lost 4 bases, and 3 bases lay in between. The CDR3 runs 12 residues. CDR3 amino acids: CASSLQNQPQHF. CDR3 coding DNA: TGTGCCAGCAGCTTACAGAATCAGCCCCAGCATTTT.

The rearrangement links TRBV6-1 to TRBJ1-4; maybe TRBD1 (5 bases). There are 14 residues in the CDR3. With 1 base removed from V and 4 bases from J, the gap between germline ends came to 7 bases. Germline lookup yields CDR1 MNHNS and CDR2 SASEGT. CDR3 nucleotide sequence: TGTGCCAGCAGTGAAGACAGGCTTAATGAAAAACTGTTTTTT. The encoded protein is CASSEDRLNEKLFF.

The V and J genes are TRBV5-1 and TRBJ2-5; the match to TRBD2 covers 11 bases. The V and J ends lost 4 bases and 1 base, in that order; junction bases with no gene match: 6. The germline V gene encodes CDR1 SGHRS and CDR2 YFSETQ. CDR3 length: 16 amino acids. The CDR3 is CASSPRTSGPQETQYF. CDR3 DNA: TGCGCCAGCAGCCCTAGGACTAGCGGGCCCCAAGAGACCCAGTACTTC.

V usage is TRBV5-1 and J usage is TRBJ1-2, with D maybe TRBD1 (5 bases). V dropped 1 base and J dropped 8 bases, with 15 bases sitting between them. The CDR3 loop spans 14 amino acids. Looked up from germline, CDR1 is SGHRS and CDR2 is YFSETQ. In nucleotides, the CDR3 is TGCGCCAGCAGCTTGATTGGCAGGGAGAGGGGCTACACCTTC. It is translated as CASSLIGRERGYTF.

This chain links TRBV18 with TRBJ2-5, with 12 nucleotides matching TRBD1. V shed 2 bases, J shed 4 bases, and the junction held 5 bases outside the gene matches. The CDR3 covers 16 residues. CDR1 and CDR2 from the germline V gene are KGHSH and LQKENI. In DNA, the CDR3 is TGTGCCAGCTCACCATTGGGACAGGGGGCCGCAGAGACCCAGTACTTC. Its protein product is CASSPLGQGAAETQYF.

The V gene is TRBV7-8, the J gene TRBJ2-7; unclear D gene. CDR3 length equals 16 residues. With 2 bases removed from V and 2 bases from J, the gap between germline ends came to 16 bases. CDR1 is SGHVS and CDR2 is FQNEAQ in the germline V gene. Here the CDR3 reads CASSLNTGSSAYEQYF. Here the CDR3 DNA reads TGTGCCAGCAGCTTAAATACGGGTTCAAGCGCCTACGAGCAGTACTTC.

V and J are TRBV27 and TRBJ2-3; 10 positions agree with TRBD1. Trimming removed 6 bases from V and 3 bases from J; junction bases left unmatched: 9. The germline gives CDR1 MNHEY, CDR2 SMNVEV (reference sequence). The CDR3 length is 16 residues. CDR3 amino acids: CASRNRDRGLTDTQYF. The CDR3 DNA reads TGTGCCAGCAGAAATAGGGACAGGGGATTGACAGATACGCAGTATTTT.

The table lists this clone with a count of one. This rearrangement joins TRBV7-9 to TRBJ2-6, with D perhaps TRBD2 (5 bases). CDR1 and CDR2 (germline): SEHNR, FQNEAQ (reference sequence). The CDR3 loop spans 14 amino acids. V was cut by 7 bases and J by 2 bases, with 9 bases left in between. The CDR3 region is CASTSRAGANVLTF. CDR3 nucleotide sequence: TGTGCCAGCACCTCGAGGGCTGGGGCCAACGTCCTGACTTTC.

The rearrangement links TRBV18 to TRBJ2-1, with 7 bases identical to TRBD1. The CDR3 spans 15 residues. Unmatched junction bases numbered 10, after V lost 1 base and J lost 10 bases. Germline assignment: CDR1 KGHSH and CDR2 LQKENI. The CDR3 protein is CASSPLNKGAWEQFF. As DNA, the CDR3 is TGTGCCAGCTCACCACTGAACAAGGGGGCATGGGAGCAGTTCTTC.

As concerns this clone: Being one base from a much bigger clone, this may be a read error. V usage is TRBV5-4 and J usage is TRBJ2-7; no firm D call. The V gene lost 3 bases and the J gene lost 0 bases, with 4 bases spanning the gap. CDR1 is SGHNT, CDR2 YYREEE, per germline (reference sequence). The CDR3 loop spans 12 amino acids. CDR3 region: CASSSNSYEQYF. CDR3 in DNA: TGTGCCAGCAGCTCCAACTCCTACGAGCAGTACTTC. The full variable domain, rest sourced from reference TRBV5-4 and TRBJ2-7, is ETGVTQSPTHLIKTRGQQVTLRCSSQSGHNTVSWYQQALGQGPQFIFQYYREEENGRGNFPPRFSGLQFPNYSSELNVNALELDDSALYLCASSSNSYEQYFGPGTRLTVT.

The chain has TRBV12-5 and TRBJ1-2; D remains unclear. The germline V and J ends were trimmed by 0 bases and 2 bases, with 13 bases remaining between them. Germline V lookup: CDR1 LGHNT, CDR2 FRNRAP. The CDR3 runs to 16 residues. The CDR3 coding sequence is TGTGCTAGTGGTTTGGTAACTGAGGGTGAGAACTATGGCTACACCTTC. This sequence encodes CASGLVTEGENYGYTF.

This chain joins TRBV19 and TRBJ2-3; no firm D call. CDR3 length equals 15 residues. The V and J ends lost 2 bases and 2 bases respectively, with 11 bases between them. Per the germline V gene, CDR1 is LNHDA and CDR2 is SQIVND (reference sequence). The CDR3 sequence: CASSIIGRDTDTQYF. The CDR3, as DNA: TGTGCCAGTAGTATAATTGGGCGAGACACAGATACGCAGTATTTT. Full variable domain (outside the CDR3, taken from reference TRBV19 and TRBJ2-3): DGGITQSPKYLFRKEGQNVTLSCEQNLNHDAMYWYRQDPGQGLRLIYYSQIVNDFQKGDIAEGYSVSREKKESFPLTVTSAQKNPTAFYLCASSIIGRDTDTQYFGPGTRLTVL.

V and J are TRBV5-1 and TRBJ2-3; the D gene is possibly TRBD2 (5 bases). CDR1 is SGHRS and CDR2 is YFSETQ in the germline V gene. CDR3 length: 18 amino acids. Between the trimmed V and J ends, which lost 0 bases and 2 bases, there was a span of 19 bases. The CDR3 reads CASSLAPWDGGSTDTQYF. CDR3 in DNA: TGCGCCAGCAGCTTGGCCCCCTGGGATGGCGGGTCCACAGATACGCAGTATTTT.